This TCR beta chain was documented in a study of shared clonotypes between healthy human individuals. The study separated CD4+ cells into CD45RA+ naive and CD45RA-negative memory subsets. Clones were sequenced by immunoSEQ multiplex PCR, and TCRdb holds only the in-frame ones, with some missing. The data contain over a million clones, approximately 72% of them singletons. This clone was recorded once. V shed 6 bases and J shed 0 bases, with 15 bases lying between them. CDR1 is KGHSH, CDR2 LQKENI, per germline. This CDR3 has 15 amino acids. The sample consisted of memory CD4+ T cells sorted from blood. Regarding subset: CD45RA-negative fraction. The chain links TRBV18 to TRBJ2-7; TRBD1 is a possible D gene (6 bases). The source of this sequence is a man between 18 and 35 years old in good health. The CDR3 is CASSLTSDSSYEQYF. In DNA, the CDR3 is TGTGCCAGCTCGCTCACTTCGGACAGCTCCTACGAGCAGTACTTC.